This TCR beta chain comes out of a study of T cell repertoires in cytomegalovirus infection. Study in general: Used in the study were CMV epitopes, some recently identified and HLA-C-restricted, others well-studied and HLA-B-restricted. Public TCR beta signatures indicated both CMV infection and matching HLA type.

TCRdb re-analysed the reads in MiXCR, keeping a single row per CDR3 protein. The sample lists around 340,000 distinct CDR3 sequences, roughly 29% occurring once. This clonotype was found a few times. Its specificity is unknown. General observations from the study: What dominated the ex vivo response were HLA-C-restricted CMV-specific TCR beta clonotypes. Summed public TCR beta family frequency identified CMV carriers bearing the relevant HLA.

Germline CDR1 LGHDT, CDR2 YNNKEL (reference sequence). The CDR3 length is 15 residues. V gave up 2 bases and J gave up 7 bases; unmatched junction bases: 10. The chain links TRBV3-1 to TRBJ1-2, with 7 bases that match TRBD1. The source was cultured PBMCs, collected from culture after CMV antigen stimulation. This receptor was identified in a human donor in good health (CMV status not recorded). Some clones in this sample may be carry-over from other donors' samples. The CDR3 region has the DNA TGTGCCAGCAGCCAATGGGACAGTCGGACATTTGGCTACACCTTC. Protein sequence: CASSQWDSRTFGYTF.